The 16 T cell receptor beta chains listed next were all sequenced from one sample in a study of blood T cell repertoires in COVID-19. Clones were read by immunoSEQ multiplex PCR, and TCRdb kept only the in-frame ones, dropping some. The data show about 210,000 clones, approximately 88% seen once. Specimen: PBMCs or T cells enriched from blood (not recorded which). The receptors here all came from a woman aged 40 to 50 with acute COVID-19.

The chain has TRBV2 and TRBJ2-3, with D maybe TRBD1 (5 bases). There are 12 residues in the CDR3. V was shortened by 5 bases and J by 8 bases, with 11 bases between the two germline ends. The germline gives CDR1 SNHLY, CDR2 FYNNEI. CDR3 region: CASSTGQGTQYF. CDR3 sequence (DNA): TGTGCCAGCAGTACCGGCCAGGGTACGCAGTATTTT.

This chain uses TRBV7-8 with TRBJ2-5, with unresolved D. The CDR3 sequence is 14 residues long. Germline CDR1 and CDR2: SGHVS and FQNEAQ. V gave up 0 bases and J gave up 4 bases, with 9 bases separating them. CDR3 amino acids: CASSLAPGRETQYF. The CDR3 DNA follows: TGTGCCAGCAGCTTAGCTCCGGGTAGAGAGACCCAGTACTTC.

CDR3 protein: CATRTTSGSYEQYF. The CDR3 coding sequence is TGTGCCACCAGGACGACTAGCGGGTCCTACGAGCAGTACTTC. The rearrangement uses TRBV6-5 and TRBJ2-7; 10 bases fit TRBD2. The CDR3 extends over 14 amino acids. The germline V gene encodes CDR1 MNHEY and CDR2 SVGAGI. Trimming cost V 10 bases and J 1 base; bases outside gene matches: 7.

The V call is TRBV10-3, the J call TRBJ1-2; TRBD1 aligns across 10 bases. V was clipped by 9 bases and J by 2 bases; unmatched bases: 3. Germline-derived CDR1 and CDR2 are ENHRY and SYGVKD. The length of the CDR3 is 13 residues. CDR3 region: CAIRQGANYGYTF. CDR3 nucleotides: TGTGCCATTAGACAGGGGGCGAACTATGGCTACACCTTC.

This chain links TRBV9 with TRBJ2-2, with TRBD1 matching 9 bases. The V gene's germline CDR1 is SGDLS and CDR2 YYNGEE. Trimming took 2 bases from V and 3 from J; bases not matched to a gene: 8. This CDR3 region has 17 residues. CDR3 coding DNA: TGTGCCAGCAGCGTCGACCGACAGGGGGTTTACACCGGGGAGCTGTTTTTT. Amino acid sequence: CASSVDRQGVYTGELFF.

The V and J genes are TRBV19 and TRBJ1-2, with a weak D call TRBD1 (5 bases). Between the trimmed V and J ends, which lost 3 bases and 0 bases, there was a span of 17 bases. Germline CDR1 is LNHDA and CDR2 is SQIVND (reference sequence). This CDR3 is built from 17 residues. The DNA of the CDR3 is TGTGCCAGTAGTATCTTAGGGTCAGGGTCAACTAACTATGGCTACACCTTC. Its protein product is CASSILGSGSTNYGYTF. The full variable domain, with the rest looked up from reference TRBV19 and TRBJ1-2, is DGGITQSPKYLFRKEGQNVTLSCEQNLNHDAMYWYRQDPGQGLRLIYYSQIVNDFQKGDIAEGYSVSREKKESFPLTVTSAQKNPTAFYLCASSILGSGSTNYGYTFGSGTRLTVV.

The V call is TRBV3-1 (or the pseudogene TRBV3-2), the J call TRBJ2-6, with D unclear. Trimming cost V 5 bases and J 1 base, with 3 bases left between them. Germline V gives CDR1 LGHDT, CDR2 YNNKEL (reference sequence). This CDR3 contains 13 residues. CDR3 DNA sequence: TGTGCCAGCAGCTCTTCTGGGGCCAACGTCCTGACTTTC. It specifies CASSSSGANVLTF.

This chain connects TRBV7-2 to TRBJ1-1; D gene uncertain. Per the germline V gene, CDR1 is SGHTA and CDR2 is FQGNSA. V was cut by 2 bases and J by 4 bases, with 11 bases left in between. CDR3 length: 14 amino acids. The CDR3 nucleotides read TGTGCCAGCAGCTTATTCCCGGGATCCACTGAAGCTTTCTTT. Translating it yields CASSLFPGSTEAFF.

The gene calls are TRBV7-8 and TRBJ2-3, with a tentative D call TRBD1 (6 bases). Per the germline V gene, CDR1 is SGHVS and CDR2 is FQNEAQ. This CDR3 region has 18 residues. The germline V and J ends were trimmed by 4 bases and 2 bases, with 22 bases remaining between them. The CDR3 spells CASSSTWTANLFTDTQYF. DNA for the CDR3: TGTGCCAGCAGCTCAACCTGGACAGCAAATCTCTTCACAGATACGCAGTATTTT.

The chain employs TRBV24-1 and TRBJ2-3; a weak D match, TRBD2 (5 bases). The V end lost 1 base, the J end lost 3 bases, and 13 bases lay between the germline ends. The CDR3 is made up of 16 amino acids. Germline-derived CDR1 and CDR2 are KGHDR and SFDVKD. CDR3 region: CATSDFQERGTDTQYF. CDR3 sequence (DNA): TGTGCCACCAGTGATTTTCAAGAACGCGGGACAGATACGCAGTATTTT.

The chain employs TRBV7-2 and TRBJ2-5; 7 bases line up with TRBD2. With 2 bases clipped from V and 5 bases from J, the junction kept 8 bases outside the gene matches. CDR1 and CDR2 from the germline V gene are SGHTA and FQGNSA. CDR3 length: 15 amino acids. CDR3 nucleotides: TGTGCCAGCAGCTTAATCGGCGGGGGTGGGGAGACCCAGTACTTC. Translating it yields CASSLIGGGGETQYF.

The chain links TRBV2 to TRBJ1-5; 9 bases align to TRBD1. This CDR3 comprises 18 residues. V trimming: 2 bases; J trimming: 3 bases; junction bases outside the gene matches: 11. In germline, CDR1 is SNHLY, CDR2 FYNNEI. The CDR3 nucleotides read TGTGCCAGCAGTGAACCTGGTGGGACAGGGTCCGCCAATCAGCCCCAGCATTTT. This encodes CASSEPGGTGSANQPQHF.

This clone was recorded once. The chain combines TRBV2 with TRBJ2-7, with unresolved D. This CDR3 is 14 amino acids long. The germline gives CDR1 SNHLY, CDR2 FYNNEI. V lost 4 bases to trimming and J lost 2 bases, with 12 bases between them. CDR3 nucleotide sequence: TGTGCCAGCAGTGCCCGGTCCCTGGCCTACGAGCAGTACTTC. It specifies CASSARSLAYEQYF.

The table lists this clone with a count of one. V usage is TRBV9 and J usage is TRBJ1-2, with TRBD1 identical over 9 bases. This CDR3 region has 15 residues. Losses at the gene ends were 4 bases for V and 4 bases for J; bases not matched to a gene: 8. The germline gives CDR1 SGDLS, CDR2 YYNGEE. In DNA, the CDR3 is TGTGCCAGCAGCATGGGACAGGGCTCTACCTATGGCTACACCTTC. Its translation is CASSMGQGSTYGYTF. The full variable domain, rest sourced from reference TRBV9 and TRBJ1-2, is DSGVTQTPKHLITATGQRVTLRCSPRSGDLSVYWYQQSLDQGLQFLIQYYNGEERAKGNILERFSAQQFPDLHSELNLSSLELGDSALYFCASSMGQGSTYGYTFGSGTRLTVV.

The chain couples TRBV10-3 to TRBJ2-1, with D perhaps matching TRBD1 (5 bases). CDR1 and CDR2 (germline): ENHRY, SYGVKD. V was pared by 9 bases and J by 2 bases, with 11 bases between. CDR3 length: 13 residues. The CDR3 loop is CAISREPYNEQFF. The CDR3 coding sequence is TGTGCCATTAGCAGGGAACCCTACAATGAGCAGTTCTTC.

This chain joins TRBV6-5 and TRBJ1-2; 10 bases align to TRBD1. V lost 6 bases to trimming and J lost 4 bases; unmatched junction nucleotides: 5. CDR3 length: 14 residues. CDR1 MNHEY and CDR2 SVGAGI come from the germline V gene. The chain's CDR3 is CASSLGQGSYGYTF. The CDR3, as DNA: TGTGCCAGCAGCCTGGGACAGGGGTCCTATGGCTACACCTTC.